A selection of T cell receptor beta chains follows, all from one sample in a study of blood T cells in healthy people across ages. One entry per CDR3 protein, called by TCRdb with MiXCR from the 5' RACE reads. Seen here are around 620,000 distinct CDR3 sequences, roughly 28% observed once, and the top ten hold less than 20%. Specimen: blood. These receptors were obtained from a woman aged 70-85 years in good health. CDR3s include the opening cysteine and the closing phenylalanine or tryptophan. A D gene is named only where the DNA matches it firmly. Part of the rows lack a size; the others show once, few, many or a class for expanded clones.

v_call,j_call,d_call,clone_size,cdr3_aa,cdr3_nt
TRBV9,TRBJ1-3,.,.,CASSVEPTARDSGNTIYF,TGTGCCAGCAGCGTAGAACCGACAGCCAGAGACTCTGGAAACACCATATATTTT
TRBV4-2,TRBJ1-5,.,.,CASSQDPSSIGNQPQHF,TGTGCCAGCAGCCAAGATCCGTCGTCAATTGGGAATCAGCCCCAGCATTTT
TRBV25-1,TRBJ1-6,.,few,CASRRDLSVSPLHF,TGTGCCAGCAGGCGAGATTTAAGTGTTTCACCCCTCCACTTT
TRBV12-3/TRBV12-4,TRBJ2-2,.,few,CASSLNWGQGELFF,TGTGCCAGCAGTTTAAACTGGGGGCAAGGGGAGCTGTTTTTT
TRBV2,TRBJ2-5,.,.,CASSDGRRQETQYF,TGTGCCAGCAGTGACGGACGCCGCCAAGAGACCCAGTACTTC
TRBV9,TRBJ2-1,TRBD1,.,CASSQGQGAYEQFF,TGTGCCAGCAGCCAAGGACAGGGCGCGTATGAGCAGTTCTTC
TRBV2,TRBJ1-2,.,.,CASSEVLTGYGYTF,TGTGCCAGTAGTGAAGTACTTACAGGCTATGGCTACACCTTC
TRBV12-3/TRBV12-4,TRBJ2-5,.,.,CASSLHRQETQYF,TGTGCCAGCAGTTTACATCGCCAGGAGACCCAGTACTTC
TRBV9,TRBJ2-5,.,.,CASSVGAILQETQYF,TGTGCCAGCAGCGTAGGCGCAATACTGCAAGAGACCCAGTACTTC
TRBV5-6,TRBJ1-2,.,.,CASSYLGGRQDKDGYTF,TGTGCCAGCAGCTACTTGGGGGGGCGACAGGACAAGGATGGCTACACCTTC
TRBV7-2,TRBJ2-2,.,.,CASSLVSRTITGELFF,TGTGCCAGCAGCTTAGTTTCCAGGACCATCACCGGGGAGCTGTTTTTT
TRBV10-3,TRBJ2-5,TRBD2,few,CAISPSTSGEETQYF,TGTGCCATCAGCCCCTCGACTAGCGGTGAAGAGACCCAGTACTTC
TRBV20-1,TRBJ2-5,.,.,CSARDRGYETQYF,TGCAGTGCTAGAGATCGAGGGTATGAGACCCAGTACTTC
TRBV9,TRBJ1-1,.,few,CASSPRRQLMNTEAFF,TGTGCCAGCAGCCCACGTCGACAGCTCATGAACACTGAAGCTTTCTTT
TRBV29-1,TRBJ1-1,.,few,CSVYRVGTEAFF,TGCAGCGTGTACAGGGTGGGCACTGAAGCTTTCTTT
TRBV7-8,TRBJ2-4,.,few,CASSLDKDGVRNIQYF,TGTGCCAGCAGCTTAGATAAGGACGGGGTCAGAAACATTCAGTACTTC
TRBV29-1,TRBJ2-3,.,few,CSVLGDTQYF,TGCAGCGTTTTAGGAGATACGCAGTATTTT
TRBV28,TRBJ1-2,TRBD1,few,CASSLGPWTGGSGYTF,TGTGCCAGCAGTTTGGGGCCATGGACAGGGGGCTCTGGCTACACCTTC
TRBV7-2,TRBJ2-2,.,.,CASSYRTGSTGELFF,TGTGCCAGCAGCTACCGAACAGGGAGCACCGGGGAGCTGTTTTTT